Presented here are 20 T cell receptor beta chains from one specimen sequenced in a study of CD8 T cells in ankylosing spondylitis. TCRdb independently ran MiXCR on the 5' RACE reads; one entry per CDR3 protein. The sample comprises roughly 200,000 distinct CDR3 sequences, around a quarter of which are singletons, and about 6.9% rests with the top ten. Sequencing used blood, either unsorted or a sorted T cell fraction (not recorded which). These receptors were taken from a male donor with ankylosing spondylitis or in good health (not recorded which).

This clonotype was seen more than once but under ten times. The CDR3 DNA reads TGCAGTGCTAGAATCGGGGTATCCTACGAGCAGTACTTC. Amino acid sequence: CSARIGVSYEQYF. The V gene is TRBV20-1, the J gene TRBJ2-7; D possibly corresponds to TRBD2 (5 bases). There are 13 residues in the CDR3. Trimming stripped 2 bases from V and 1 base from J, with 9 bases between. The germline V gene has CDR1 DFQATT and CDR2 SNEGSKA (reference sequence).

This clonotype came up many times. The rearrangement links TRBV6-1 to TRBJ2-1; 11 bases agree with TRBD2. The CDR3 consists of 15 residues. J was trimmed by 3 bases and V by 6 bases; bases with no gene match: 4. CDR1 and CDR2 (germline): MNHNS, SASEGT. CDR3 region: CASRPGLAGYNEQFF. As DNA, the CDR3 is TGTGCCAGCAGACCCGGACTAGCGGGCTACAATGAGCAGTTCTTC.

Ten or more counts support this clonotype. The genes are TRBV6-4 and TRBJ2-5; no clear D. V was cut by 1 base and J by 1 base, with 7 bases left in between. The CDR3 totals 14 residues. Germline loops: CDR1 MRHNA, CDR2 SNTAGT. For the CDR3, the DNA is TGTGCCAGCAGTGACTGTCGCAGCCAAGAGACCCAGTACTTC. Its protein product is CASSDCRSQETQYF.

A remark on this clonotype: This may come from a read error, since a much larger clone is one base off. The chain carries TRBV27 and TRBJ1-1; D uncertain. This CDR3 spans 13 amino acids. CDR1 and CDR2 (germline): MNHEY, SMNVEV (reference sequence). The CDR3 here is CASSFGENTKAFF. The CDR3 nucleotides are TGTGCCAGCAGTTTTGGGGAGAACACTAAAGCTTTCTTT.

There are many counts of this clonotype. The rearrangement links TRBV10-3 to TRBJ2-5; 9 bases are a match to TRBD1. This CDR3 region has 15 residues. Trimming cost V 4 bases and J 1 base; bases outside gene matches: 4. The germline V gene encodes CDR1 ENHRY and CDR2 SYGVKD. The CDR3, as DNA: TGTGCCATCAGTGGGGGACAGGGCATCCAAGAGACCCAGTACTTC. This translates into CAISGGQGIQETQYF.

At least ten counts were recorded for this clonotype. This chain links TRBV11-2 with TRBJ2-7, with D perhaps TRBD2 (5 bases). Germline V gives CDR1 SGHAT, CDR2 FQNNGV. Trimming left V 5 bases short and J 3 bases short, with 32 bases between. This CDR3 region has 20 residues. CDR3 nucleotides: TGTGCCAGCAGCCCGGCCCCCGGGAAGGGCCTGCTAGCTGCTTACTACGAGCAGTACTTC. This gives the protein CASSPAPGKGLLAAYYEQYF.

A word on this clonotype: At one boundary the junction diverges from the germline segment, which might be a read error. This rearrangement joins TRBV12-3 or TRBV12-4 to TRBJ1-6; the D gene is possibly TRBD1 (6 bases). CDR3 length equals 13 residues. CDR3 coding DNA: TGTGCCAACAGTCTTACAGGGAATTCACCCCTCCACTTT. This gives the protein CANSLTGNSPLHF.

This clonotype was observed many times. The rearrangement joins TRBV6-6 to TRBJ2-1, with 14 positions matching TRBD2. CDR3 length: 13 residues. Looked up from germline, CDR1 is MNHNY and CDR2 is SVGAGI (reference sequence). Trimming took 6 bases from V and 12 from J; bases not matched to a gene: 4. The CDR3 sequence is CASSGTSGSVQFF. As DNA, the CDR3 is TGTGCCAGCAGCGGGACTAGCGGGAGTGTGCAGTTCTTC.

The count of this clonotype is one. A read error may explain this, as a much larger clone is one base away. Since no conserved phenylalanine or tryptophan closes the CDR3, a read error is the likely cause. In nucleotides, the CDR3 is TGCAGCGCCATCCTCCGGGGCGCTGGGGATACGCAGTATTTA. Its translation: CSAILRGAGDTQYL. This rearrangement joins TRBV29-1 to TRBJ2-3, with D possibly called TRBD1 or TRBD2 (5 bases each). The CDR3 consists of 14 residues. Germline loops: CDR1 SQVTM, CDR2 ANQGSEA. V lost 7 bases to trimming and J lost 6 bases, with 20 bases between them.

This clonotype was picked up many times. The chain uses TRBV9 and TRBJ2-1; D gene unclear. CDR1 is SGDLS and CDR2 is YYNGEE in the germline V gene. V was cut by 2 bases and J by 6 bases, with 9 bases left in between. CDR3 length: 13 amino acids. The CDR3 protein is CASSVSPPNEQFF. In nucleotides, the CDR3 is TGTGCCAGCAGCGTTTCCCCTCCCAATGAGCAGTTCTTC. The full variable domain, in which reference TRBV9 and TRBJ2-1 provide the parts outside the CDR3, is DSGVTQTPKHLITATGQRVTLRCSPRSGDLSVYWYQQSLDQGLQFLIQYYNGEERAKGNILERFSAQQFPDLHSELNLSSLELGDSALYFCASSVSPPNEQFFGPGTRLTVL.

The CDR3 loop reads CASSFIKGELFF. Written as DNA, the CDR3 is TGTGCCAGCAGCTTTATTAAAGGGGAACTGTTTTTT. The V call is TRBV7-2, the J call TRBJ1-4, with TRBD1 as a possible D gene (5 bases). This CDR3 comprises 12 residues. Germline V gene lookup returns CDR1 SGHTA and CDR2 FQGNSA. The V and J ends lost 3 bases and 12 bases respectively, with 11 bases between them.

The chain carries TRBV20-1 and TRBJ2-4, with 7 bases lining up with TRBD1. The germline gives CDR1 DFQATT, CDR2 SNEGSKA (reference sequence). J gave up 0 bases and V 6 bases, and 11 bases lay outside the gene matches. The CDR3 spans 16 residues. DNA for the CDR3: TGCAGTGCAGAACACCGGGACAGTGCAGCCAAAAACATTCAGTACTTC. This codes for CSAEHRDSAAKNIQYF.

As regards this clonotype: Given a much more abundant clone one base away, this may be a read error. The CDR3 DNA reads as TGCGCCAGCAGCTCATCCACCTTGAGTAACTATGGCTACACCTTC. Its protein is CASSSSTLSNYGYTF. This chain connects TRBV5-1 to TRBJ1-2; D is ambiguous. Germline lookup yields CDR1 SGHRS and CDR2 YFSETQ. The CDR3 runs 15 residues. V lost 3 bases, J lost 1 base, and 13 bases lay in between.

This chain joins TRBV5-1 and TRBJ2-3, with 7 bases aligning to TRBD1. Germline assignment: CDR1 SGHRS and CDR2 YFSETQ. V gave up 4 bases and J gave up 1 base; unmatched junction bases: 12. This CDR3 is 17 amino acids long. Written as DNA, the CDR3 is TGCGCCAGCAGCCCACTCGGAAATACAGGGGGCACAGATACGCAGTATTTT. The encoded protein is CASSPLGNTGGTDTQYF.

As for this clonotype: A much larger clone differs from this one at a single base, so this may be a read error. This chain uses TRBV10-3 with TRBJ2-1, with TRBD2 matching over 11 bases. The CDR3 has 17 residues. Per the germline V gene, CDR1 is ENHRY and CDR2 is SYGVKD. In DNA form, the CDR3 reads TGTGCCATCAATGCGGCGAAAACTAGCGGGAGTCCAGATGAGCACTTCTTC. This encodes CAINAAKTSGSPDEHFF.

For this clonotype: Since a much larger clone is just one base distant, this may be a read error. The chain has TRBV5-5 and TRBJ2-2; D remains unclear. The CDR3 loop spans 16 amino acids. The V end was cut by 0 bases, the J end by 3 bases, with 12 bases between. Germline CDR1 is SGHKS and CDR2 is YYEKEE (reference sequence). The CDR3 is CASSLDLLRYTGELFF. CDR3 nucleotides: TGTGCCAGCAGCTTGGATTTGCTGAGATACACCGGGGAGCTGTTTTTT.

The J gene is TRBJ2-1, the V gene TRBV18; no clear D gene. The CDR3 extends over 14 amino acids. V was pared by 0 bases and J by 9 bases, with 12 bases between. Per the germline V gene, CDR1 is KGHSH and CDR2 is LQKENI. CDR3 loop: CASSPPSAKGEQFF. In DNA form, the CDR3 reads TGTGCCAGCTCACCACCGTCCGCCAAGGGTGAGCAGTTCTTC.

This clonotype was seen ten or more times. The rearrangement uses TRBV4-2 and TRBJ2-7, with D tentatively TRBD1 (6 bases). The CDR3 contains 17 residues. CDR1 and CDR2 (germline): LGHNA, YNFKEQ. The germline V and J ends were trimmed by 0 bases and 2 bases, with 17 bases remaining between them. Here the CDR3 reads CASSQDRGRGTTYEQYF. The DNA for the CDR3 is TGTGCCAGCAGCCAAGATCGGGGCAGGGGAACCACCTACGAGCAGTACTTC.

This chain joins TRBV9 and TRBJ2-2; D unclear. Trimming took 2 bases from V and 6 from J, leaving 11 bases between them. The CDR3 extends over 14 amino acids. Germline values: CDR1 SGDLS, CDR2 YYNGEE. CDR3 amino acids: CASSVRLDAGELFF. CDR3 DNA: TGTGCCAGCAGCGTGAGACTCGACGCCGGGGAGCTGTTTTTT.

This clonotype came up many times. CDR3 sequence: CASSVGVGLQEVTQYF. The DNA of the CDR3 is TGTGCCAGCAGCGTAGGAGTGGGACTACAAGAGGTTACCCAGTACTTC. J is TRBJ2-5 and V is TRBV9, with 7 bases fitting TRBD2. This CDR3 is built from 16 residues. Trimming cost V 0 bases and J 8 bases; bases outside gene matches: 13. The V gene's germline CDR1 is SGDLS and CDR2 YYNGEE.